The present entry profiles one T cell receptor (beta chain) with its context. No antigen is known for it. Reverse transcription of about 0.5 to 1 ug RNA was carried out with random hexamers. Across 54 Vbeta and 13 Jbeta, immunoSEQ multiplex PCR amplified TCR beta CDR3. MiXCR, run by TCRdb on the immunoSEQ multiplex PCR reads, gives a single entry per CDR3 protein. The sample lists 200,000 to 300,000 distinct CDR3 sequences, almost 97% occurring once. This entry comes from a study of CD8 T cells in Susac syndrome. The study's findings and limits: There was no clonal expansion in the CD4+ T cell repertoires of Susac syndrome.

The V gene lost 1 base and the J gene lost 4 bases, with 7 bases spanning the gap. The CDR3 covers 13 residues. Germline V gives CDR1 KGHSH, CDR2 LQKENI. Negative isolation was used for CD8+ and CD4+ T cells and FACS enrichment for TEMRA cells. The chain recombines TRBV18 with TRBJ2-5; D uncertain. The receptor was derived from a human donor with Susac syndrome. The sample comprised CD4+ T cells from PBMCs. DNA of the CDR3: TGTGCCAGCTCACCACGCGACTTAGAGACCCAGTACTTC. This encodes CASSPRDLETQYF.